The source of this T cell receptor (beta chain) is a study of control samples from healthy donors and cancer patients. Germline V gives CDR1 WSHSY, CDR2 SAAADI. The CDR3 spans 14 residues. The ends were cut back, 0 bases at V and 0 bases at J, with 2 bases in the middle. Repertoires were generated with immunoSEQ multiplex PCR, while TCRdb's copy carries only in-frame clones and drops some. The sample holds 150,000 to 200,000 clones, over 85% seen once. The V gene is TRBV10-2, the J gene TRBJ2-2, with no clear D. The sequenced sample consisted of blood. The sequence came from a man aged 25 to 40 in good health. CDR3 DNA: TGCGCCAGCAGTGAGTCTCCGAACACCGGGGAGCTGTTTTTT. Its protein product is CASSESPNTGELFF.